This TCR beta chain came from a study of blood T cell repertoires in COVID-19. Background on the study: The origin of the acute and convalescent COVID-19 samples was the United States, Italy and Spain.

CDR3 size: 12 residues. Trimming cost V 4 bases and J 9 bases, with 11 bases left between them. This clone was recorded once. Authors' processing steps: Reference gene primer amplification yielded estimated nucleated cell counts. Generated by immunoSEQ multiplex PCR, the TCRdb table keeps only in-frame clones and is missing some. The V and J calls and clone size were taken over from that table, and D and trimming were inferred from the DNA. This table has tens of thousands of clones, around 85% appearing once. The chain is built from TRBV12-3 or TRBV12-4 and TRBJ2-3; a possible D gene is TRBD1 (5 bases). The receptor comes from a man of 80 years or more in a cohort sampled during active COVID-19. Sequenced sample: peripheral blood. The CDR3: CASSYDSGTQYF. CDR3 sequence (DNA): TGTGCCAGCAGTTACGACAGTGGGACGCAGTATTTT.